Below, 11 T cell receptor beta chains from the same sample are listed, as sequenced in a study of T cell repertoires in cytomegalovirus infection. TCRdb passed the reads through MiXCR, listing each CDR3 protein once. The table has tens of thousands of distinct CDR3 sequences, roughly a fifth seen once. These receptors have no identified antigens. This specimen was CD8+ T cells from cultured PBMCs, taken from culture after CMV antigen stimulation. The receptors derive from a human donor in good health (CMV status not recorded). Some clones in this sample may be carry-over from other donors' samples.

The chain links TRBV10-1 to TRBJ2-7; D may be TRBD1 or TRBD2 (5 bases each). Germline V gene data show CDR1 as WNHNN and CDR2 as SYGVQD (reference sequence). CDR3 length equals 13 residues. Trimming pared 4 bases from V and 4 bases from J, leaving 11 bases between. Written as DNA, the CDR3 is TGCGCCAGCAGTGGGGACGTTGGATACGAGCAGTACTTC. It encodes CASSGDVGYEQYF.

This chain connects TRBV7-6 to TRBJ2-5; tentative D call: TRBD1 (6 bases). The CDR3 has 14 residues. In germline, CDR1 is SGHVS, CDR2 FNYEAQ. V was clipped by 2 bases and J by 4 bases, with 11 bases between them. This CDR3 is CASSLKGRGETQYF. CDR3 DNA sequence: TGTGCCAGCAGCTTAAAGGGCAGGGGAGAGACCCAGTACTTC.

The chain carries TRBV7-9 and TRBJ1-2, with D tentatively TRBD1 (6 bases). This CDR3 has 16 residues. V was shortened by 5 bases and J by 5 bases, with 21 bases between the two germline ends. The germline CDR1 and CDR2 sequences are SEHNR and FQNEAQ (reference sequence). The CDR3, as DNA: TGTGCCAGCAGCAGGTCTTCGGGGGCAGAGGCTTATGGCTACACCTTC. This encodes CASSRSSGAEAYGYTF.

There are a few counts of this clonotype. The chain uses TRBV7-8 and TRBJ2-2, with 10 bases matching TRBD1. The germline CDR1 and CDR2 sequences are SGHVS and FQNEAQ. The CDR3 loop spans 16 amino acids. V trimming: 5 bases; J trimming: 6 bases; junction bases outside the gene matches: 9. CDR3 region: CASSPGGQGFAGELFF. The CDR3 nucleotides are TGTGCCAGCAGCCCAGGGGGACAGGGGTTTGCCGGGGAGCTGTTTTTT. The variable domain in full, with the rest retrieved from reference TRBV7-8 and TRBJ2-2, is GAGVSQSPRYKVAKRGQDVALRCDPISGHVSLFWYQQALGQGPEFLTYFQNEAQLDKSGLPSDRFFAERPEGSVSTLKIQRTQQEDSAVYLCASSPGGQGFAGELFFGEGSRLTVL.

There are a few counts of this clonotype. The V call is TRBV7-9, the J call TRBJ2-1, with 10 bases identical to TRBD1. V gave up 5 bases and J gave up 8 bases; unmatched junction bases: 3. CDR3 length equals 13 residues. Germline assignment: CDR1 SEHNR and CDR2 FQNEAQ (reference sequence). The CDR3 nucleotides read TGTGCCAGCAGCCGGGACAGGGGATATGAGCAGTTCTTC. Protein sequence: CASSRDRGYEQFF.

The sample holds one count of this clonotype. This sequence joins TRBV7-2 and TRBJ1-2; TRBD1 matches 9 bases. The CDR3 is 15 residues long. Germline lookup yields CDR1 SGHTA and CDR2 FQGNSA. Trimming cost V 5 bases and J 3 bases; bases outside gene matches: 7. The CDR3 protein is CASSVRDRVDYGYTF. CDR3 nucleotide sequence: TGTGCCAGCAGCGTTCGGGACAGGGTGGACTATGGCTACACCTTC.

This clonotype was observed a handful of times. This chain uses TRBV6-2 or TRBV6-3 with TRBJ2-4; D is perhaps TRBD1 or TRBD2 (5 bases each). V shed 0 bases and J shed 5 bases, with 17 bases lying between them. Germline V gene lookup returns CDR1 MNHEY and CDR2 SVGEGT. The CDR3 is made up of 17 amino acids. For the CDR3, the DNA is TGTGCCAGCAGTTACTCGGTCAGCAGGGAGAGAGAAAACATTCAGTACTTC. This gives the protein CASSYSVSRERENIQYF.

This chain uses TRBV7-2 with TRBJ2-7; the D gene is possibly TRBD2 (5 bases). Germline V CDR1 and CDR2: SGHTA, FQGNSA. V was shortened by 5 bases and J by 0 bases, with 14 bases between the two germline ends. The CDR3 spans 15 residues. CDR3 residues: CASSPVVGSSYEQYF. In DNA, the CDR3 is TGTGCCAGCAGCCCCGTGGTGGGGAGCTCCTACGAGCAGTACTTC.

This clonotype showed up many times. CDR3 nucleotide sequence: TGTGCCAGCAGCCTGACCAGGGTATTCGGCTACGAGCAGTACTTC. This gives the protein CASSLTRVFGYEQYF. The chain employs TRBV7-2 and TRBJ2-7; perhaps TRBD1 as D (5 bases). CDR3 length: 15 residues. Germline V gene lookup returns CDR1 SGHTA and CDR2 FQGNSA. With 5 bases removed from V and 3 bases from J, the gap between germline ends came to 17 bases.

This clonotype was picked up a small number of times. This sequence joins TRBV7-2 and TRBJ2-7; TRBD2 is a possible D gene (6 bases). Per germline, CDR1 SGHTA and CDR2 FQGNSA. The CDR3 length is 14 residues. Trimming removed 3 bases at V and 2 bases at J, with 11 bases between. The CDR3 DNA reads TGTGCCAGCAGCTTCTTGACTAGTCCCTACGAGCAGTACTTC. It specifies CASSFLTSPYEQYF.

The table lists this clonotype with many counts. The chain carries TRBV6-1 and TRBJ1-5, with TRBD1 identical over 9 bases. Germline V lookup: CDR1 MNHNS, CDR2 SASEGT. The CDR3 is 12 residues long. The J segment lost 8 bases and the V segment lost 6 bases, leaving 2 bases of the junction unmatched. Here the CDR3 DNA reads TGTGCCAGCAGACGGACAGGGGAGCCCCAGCATTTT. Encoded protein: CASRRTGEPQHF.